The present TCR beta chain was sequenced within a study of post-analysis software for immune sequencing data. Trimming took off 0 bases at V and 9 bases at J, with 9 bases between the two ends. The CDR3 has 13 amino acids. The germline V gene encodes CDR1 ENHRY and CDR2 SYGVKD. Study outcomes and limitations: Five TRBV segments occurring more often in patients than controls included TRBV5-6, TRBV5-1 and TRBV20-1.

In regard to this clonotype: Its antigen is unidentified.

cDNA libraries for TCR beta contained unique molecular identifiers. In TCRdb, the PCR reads were re-called with MiXCR into one record per CDR3 protein. The table has fewer than 700,000 distinct CDR3 sequences, roughly two fifths seen once. The sequence came from a girl aged 10 to 17 with multiple sclerosis. The sample taken for sequencing was blood. V gene TRBV10-3 combines with J gene TRBJ2-1; D gene ambiguous. The CDR3 sequence is CAISESGFPEQFF. CDR3 coding DNA: TGTGCCATCAGTGAGTCGGGGTTTCCTGAGCAGTTCTTC.